This T cell receptor beta chain was observed in a study of regulatory T cells in long-lasting Graves disease. General study findings and limits: Whereas nearly 1,000 public clonotypes were shared by new patients, persistent patients shared more, at about 2,500.

V lost 3 bases and J lost 2, with 11 bases in between. Germline CDR1 and CDR2: LNHDA and SQIVND (reference sequence). This CDR3 spans 14 amino acids. Details on this clonotype: The antigen is unknown.

The sample's time point: newly diagnosed GD, antithyroid drugs for less than 3 months. Isolated PBMC RNA provided the starting material for the TCR library. The authors built TCR beta libraries using iRepertoire HTBI primers and Arm-PCR of CDR3 regions. TCRdb reprocessed the multiplex PCR reads with MiXCR, giving one entry per CDR3 protein. The table lists more than 400,000 distinct CDR3 sequences, around 17% of them singletons. The same sample was also studied in work on T cells in Graves' hyperthyroidism and ophthalmopathy.

The sequenced sample was peripheral blood mononuclear cells (PBMCs), obtained at new diagnosis, from a patient treated with antithyroid drugs. The sequence was obtained from a woman under 40 with Graves disease. The chain employs TRBV19 and TRBJ2-7; D gene ambiguous. CDR3 region: CASSIEGFTYEQYF. In nucleotides, the CDR3 is TGTGCCAGTAGTATCGAAGGGTTCACCTACGAGCAGTACTTC. The whole variable domain, filled in from reference TRBV19 and TRBJ2-7, reads DGGITQSPKYLFRKEGQNVTLSCEQNLNHDAMYWYRQDPGQGLRLIYYSQIVNDFQKGDIAEGYSVSREKKESFPLTVTSAQKNPTAFYLCASSIEGFTYEQYFGPGTRLTVT.